The next 22 T cell receptor beta chains were all read from a single sample in a study of blood T cell repertoires in COVID-19. Clones were sequenced by immunoSEQ multiplex PCR, and TCRdb holds only the in-frame ones, with some missing. The profile shows 250,000 to 300,000 clones, around 89% of them singletons. The specimen sequenced was peripheral blood. All receptors derive from a man aged 40-50 years with acute or convalescent COVID-19.

The V gene is TRBV15, the J gene TRBJ2-2; 10 bases agree with TRBD1. The germline V gene encodes CDR1 LNHNV and CDR2 YYDKDF (reference sequence). The CDR3 has 16 amino acids. V gave up 5 bases and J gave up 5 bases; unmatched junction bases: 8. The CDR3 is CATSRRQGAWTGELFF. The CDR3 DNA is TGTGCCACCAGCCGGAGACAGGGGGCGTGGACCGGGGAGCTGTTTTTT.

The J gene is TRBJ2-7, the V gene TRBV5-1; D is ambiguous. The CDR3 runs 15 residues. Germline CDR1 SGHRS, CDR2 YFSETQ. The germline V and J ends were trimmed by 1 base and 2 bases, with 13 bases remaining between them. This chain's CDR3 is CASSLSGTSTYEQYF. In nucleotides, the CDR3 is TGCGCCAGCAGCTTGTCAGGTACTTCGACCTACGAGCAGTACTTC. Looking up the rest from reference TRBV5-1 and TRBJ2-7 gives the full variable domain: KAGVTQTPRYLIKTRGQQVTLSCSPISGHRSVSWYQQTPGQGLQFLFEYFSETQRNKGNFPGRFSGRQFSNSRSEMNVSTLELGDSALYLCASSLSGTSTYEQYFGPGTRLTVT.

The V and J genes are TRBV6-5 and TRBJ1-6, with TRBD1 as a possible D gene (5 bases). Germline assignment: CDR1 MNHEY and CDR2 SVGAGI. This CDR3 is built from 13 residues. The V gene lost 4 bases and the J gene lost 10 bases, with 11 bases spanning the gap. The CDR3 DNA is TGTGCCAGCAGTTTCAGGGAAAGCTCACCCCTCCACTTT. This sequence encodes CASSFRESSPLHF.

This chain uses TRBV5-1 with TRBJ2-3; 9 nucleotides match TRBD1. V dropped 5 bases and J dropped 4; count of bases not matched to a gene: 5. CDR1 is SGHRS, CDR2 YFSETQ, per germline. The CDR3 totals 14 residues. This chain's CDR3 is CASSLTGGSDTQYF. The CDR3 bases are TGCGCCAGCAGTTTAACAGGGGGCTCAGATACGCAGTATTTT.

The rearrangement joins TRBV4-1 to TRBJ1-1; the D gene is possibly TRBD1 (6 bases). This CDR3 has 13 amino acids. The V gene's germline CDR1 is MGHRA and CDR2 YSYEKL. Trimming removed 0 bases from V and 7 bases from J, with 9 bases in between. CDR3 residues: CASSQDEGHEAFF. The CDR3 bases are TGCGCCAGCAGCCAAGATGAGGGACATGAAGCTTTCTTT.

This clone was seen just once. This chain connects TRBV2 to TRBJ1-5; D perhaps matches TRBD1 (6 bases). V dropped 4 bases and J dropped 0 bases, with 13 bases sitting between them. The CDR3 has 16 residues. CDR1 and CDR2 (germline): SNHLY, FYNNEI. This chain's CDR3 is CASSAQGSHSNQPQHF. The CDR3 coding sequence is TGTGCCAGCAGTGCTCAGGGGTCACATAGCAATCAGCCCCAGCATTTT.

V gene TRBV15 combines with J gene TRBJ1-1, with 9 bases that match TRBD1. V lost 8 bases and J lost 10; bases outside the gene matches: 11. Germline CDR1 LNHNV, CDR2 YYDKDF (reference sequence). The CDR3 has 13 residues. CDR3 residues: CATAGQGYGRAFF. The CDR3, as DNA: TGTGCCACCGCGGGACAGGGTTATGGGAGAGCTTTCTTT.

This chain connects TRBV12-5 to TRBJ2-2; D possibly corresponds to TRBD2 (5 bases). Trimming took off 1 base at V and 4 bases at J, with 13 bases between the two ends. Germline lookup yields CDR1 LGHNT and CDR2 FRNRAP. The CDR3 consists of 16 residues. CDR3 in DNA: TGTGCTAGTGGTTTGGCCCGGCCAGAGGGCACCGGGGAGCTGTTTTTT. Translated: CASGLARPEGTGELFF.

The table lists this clone with a few counts. The chain is built from TRBV5-4 and TRBJ1-5; no reliable D call. The germline gives CDR1 SGHNT, CDR2 YYREEE (reference sequence). The V end was cut by 7 bases, the J end by 6 bases, with 14 bases between. The CDR3 runs to 13 residues. The CDR3 sequence is CASGVTAGQPQHF. As DNA, the CDR3 is TGTGCCAGCGGCGTCACGGCGGGTCAGCCCCAGCATTTT.

The chain links TRBV28 to TRBJ2-3; TRBD2 might be the D (7 bases). The CDR3 runs to 20 residues. Germline V CDR1 and CDR2: MDHEN, SYDVKM. Trimming left V 7 bases short and J 2 bases short, with 31 bases between. The CDR3 is CASTSNILRGGLTHTDTQYF. For the CDR3, the DNA is TGTGCCAGCACCTCAAATATTCTGAGGGGGGGCCTAACTCACACAGATACGCAGTATTTT.

DNA for the CDR3: TGTGCCGGCGGTAGGAGGGGTGCCACCGGGGAGCTGTTTTTT. Translation gives CAGGRRGATGELFF. V is TRBV6-5 and J is TRBJ2-2, with a weak D call TRBD2 (6 bases). V was pared by 11 bases and J by 4 bases, with 17 bases between. CDR3 length: 14 residues. The germline V gene has CDR1 MNHEY and CDR2 SVGAGI.

The rearrangement uses TRBV15 and TRBJ1-1; 8 bases are a match to TRBD1. CDR3 length equals 14 residues. From germline, CDR1 is LNHNV and CDR2 YYDKDF (reference sequence). With 6 bases clipped from V and 6 bases from J, the junction kept 9 bases outside the gene matches. The CDR3 nucleotides read TGTGCCACCAGACCCGACAGGGGATACGCTGAAGCTTTCTTT. This gives the protein CATRPDRGYAEAFF.

V is TRBV4-2 and J is TRBJ1-2, with D maybe TRBD1 (6 bases). The V and J ends lost 0 bases and 4 bases respectively, with 9 bases between them. The CDR3 sequence is 14 residues long. CDR1 is LGHNA and CDR2 is YNFKEQ in the germline V gene. CDR3 sequence (DNA): TGTGCCAGCAGCCAAGAAAGGGGGTCCTATGGCTACACCTTC. Translating it yields CASSQERGSYGYTF.

This clone has a single count. The chain joins TRBV19 to TRBJ1-5; a weak D match, TRBD1 (6 bases). Germline assignment: CDR1 LNHDA and CDR2 SQIVND (reference sequence). CDR3 length: 15 amino acids. V was clipped by 6 bases and J by 3 bases, with 15 bases between them. CDR3 sequence: CASSPTGHSNQPQHF. CDR3 DNA sequence: TGTGCCAGTAGCCCAACGGGACACTCCAATCAGCCCCAGCATTTT. The full variable domain, its missing parts supplied by reference TRBV19 and TRBJ1-5, is DGGITQSPKYLFRKEGQNVTLSCEQNLNHDAMYWYRQDPGQGLRLIYYSQIVNDFQKGDIAEGYSVSREKKESFPLTVTSAQKNPTAFYLCASSPTGHSNQPQHFGDGTRLSIL.

The chain couples TRBV5-6 to TRBJ2-5; 9 bases are shared with TRBD1. The germline V gene encodes CDR1 SGHDT and CDR2 YYEEEE. There are 16 residues in the CDR3. J was trimmed by 0 bases and V by 4 bases; bases with no gene match: 7. CDR3: CASSPFGTGNQETQYF. In nucleotides, the CDR3 is TGTGCCAGCAGCCCATTCGGGACAGGGAACCAAGAGACCCAGTACTTC.

The chain employs TRBV15 and TRBJ2-1; 11 nucleotides match TRBD1. The CDR3 runs 15 residues. With 4 bases clipped from V and 7 bases from J, the junction kept 6 bases outside the gene matches. The germline V gene has CDR1 LNHNV and CDR2 YYDKDF (reference sequence). The CDR3 loop is CATSNRDRGRNEQFF. The CDR3 nucleotides read TGTGCCACCAGCAACCGGGACAGGGGGAGGAATGAGCAGTTCTTC. Full variable domain (rest looked up from reference TRBV15 and TRBJ2-1): DAMVIQNPRYQVTQFGKPVTLSCSQTLNHNVMYWYQQKSSQAPKLLFHYYDKDFNNEADTPDNFQSRRPNTSFCFLDIRSPGLGDTAMYLCATSNRDRGRNEQFFGPGTRLTVL.

The chain combines TRBV11-2 with TRBJ1-1; the D is unclear. Trimming stripped 4 bases from V and 9 bases from J, with 18 bases between. The V gene's germline CDR1 is SGHAT and CDR2 FQNNGV. The CDR3 consists of 14 residues. This chain's CDR3 is CASSSSGNGRQAFF. The CDR3 DNA is TGTGCCAGCAGCTCCTCCGGGAATGGGCGTCAAGCTTTCTTT.

J is TRBJ1-1 and V is TRBV19; D unresolved. CDR3 size: 13 residues. Germline CDR1 reads LNHDA; CDR2 reads SQIVND (reference sequence). V lost 8 bases, J lost 1 base, and 11 bases lay in between. The CDR3 spells CASHAAGNTEAFF. CDR3 bases: TGTGCCAGTCATGCGGCGGGGAACACTGAAGCTTTCTTT.

This clone was picked up a small number of times. This rearrangement joins TRBV5-4 to TRBJ1-1; 7 bases agree with TRBD1. V trimming: 4 bases; J trimming: 0 bases; junction bases outside the gene matches: 6. The CDR3 contains 15 residues. Germline-derived CDR1 and CDR2 are SGHNT and YYREEE (reference sequence). CDR3 coding DNA: TGTGCCAGCAGCAGGGGACAGCTAATGAACACTGAAGCTTTCTTT. Translation gives CASSRGQLMNTEAFF.

This clone was recorded only once. The V call is TRBV6-1, the J call TRBJ1-1; perhaps TRBD1 as D (5 bases). CDR3 length equals 16 residues. V dropped 3 bases and J dropped 0 bases, with 14 bases sitting between them. Germline CDR1 and CDR2: MNHNS and SASEGT. The chain's CDR3 is CASSDGTRGMNTEAFF. The CDR3 nucleotides are TGTGCCAGCAGTGATGGGACTAGGGGAATGAACACTGAAGCTTTCTTT.

This clone was counted between two and nine times. The rearrangement joins TRBV6-1 to TRBJ1-4; D unclear. Trimming removed 2 bases at V and 3 bases at J, with 7 bases between. This CDR3 region has 14 residues. The germline V gene encodes CDR1 MNHNS and CDR2 SASEGT. CDR3 amino acids: CASSENFSNEKLFF. The CDR3 DNA is TGTGCCAGCAGTGAAAACTTCTCTAATGAAAAACTGTTTTTT.

V and J are TRBV5-1 and TRBJ1-2; 8 bases match TRBD1. Trimming at V came to 0 bases and at J to 8 bases, leaving 6 bases not matched to a gene. The CDR3 consists of 14 residues. Looked up from germline, CDR1 is SGHRS and CDR2 is YFSETQ. In nucleotides, the CDR3 is TGCGCCAGCAGCTTGGGCCAGGGGGCAAGCGGCTACACCTTC. Encoded protein: CASSLGQGASGYTF.